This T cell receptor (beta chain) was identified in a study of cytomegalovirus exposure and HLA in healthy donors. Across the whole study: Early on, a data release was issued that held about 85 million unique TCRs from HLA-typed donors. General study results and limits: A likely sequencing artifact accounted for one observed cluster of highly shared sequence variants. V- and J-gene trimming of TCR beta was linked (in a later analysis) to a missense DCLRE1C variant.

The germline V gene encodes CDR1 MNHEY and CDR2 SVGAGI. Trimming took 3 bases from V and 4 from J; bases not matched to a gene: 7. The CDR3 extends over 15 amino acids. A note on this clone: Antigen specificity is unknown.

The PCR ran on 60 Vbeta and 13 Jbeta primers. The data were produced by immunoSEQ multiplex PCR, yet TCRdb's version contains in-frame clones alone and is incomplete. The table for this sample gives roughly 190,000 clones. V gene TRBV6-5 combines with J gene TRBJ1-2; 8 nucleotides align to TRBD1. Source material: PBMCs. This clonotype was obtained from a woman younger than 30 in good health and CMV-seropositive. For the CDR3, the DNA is TGTGCCAGCAGTTATTTGGACAGGGTTACCTATGGCTACACCTTC. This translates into CASSYLDRVTYGYTF.